The clone carrying this T cell receptor beta chain has just one count. The antigen remains unidentified. This specimen comes from a study of early T cells in non-severe SARS-CoV-2 infection. Overall study context: Sequencing used unsorted whole-blood bulk RNA, so chains lack pairing. Study-wide points: CD4 and private specificities were missed by VDJdb matching, which favored anti-spike CD8 responses.

As part of library construction, unique molecular identifiers were attached to individual cDNA molecules. TCRdb itself ran the 5' RACE reads through MiXCR, one entry per CDR3 protein. The sample includes approximately 50,000 distinct CDR3 sequences, almost 9.5% of them seen just once. The CDR3 contains 14 residues. V lost 4 bases and J lost 2, with 12 bases in between. Germline V gene lookup returns CDR1 SGHRS and CDR2 YFSETQ. The sequence was collected from an adult who was a healthcare worker with PCR-confirmed SARS-CoV-2 infection or an uninfected control (not recorded which). J is TRBJ1-1 and V is TRBV5-1; possible D gene TRBD1, 5 bases. Input material: whole blood. The CDR3 region is CASSPQGGNTEAFF. For the CDR3, the DNA is TGCGCCAGCAGCCCCCAGGGAGGTAACACTGAAGCTTTCTTT.